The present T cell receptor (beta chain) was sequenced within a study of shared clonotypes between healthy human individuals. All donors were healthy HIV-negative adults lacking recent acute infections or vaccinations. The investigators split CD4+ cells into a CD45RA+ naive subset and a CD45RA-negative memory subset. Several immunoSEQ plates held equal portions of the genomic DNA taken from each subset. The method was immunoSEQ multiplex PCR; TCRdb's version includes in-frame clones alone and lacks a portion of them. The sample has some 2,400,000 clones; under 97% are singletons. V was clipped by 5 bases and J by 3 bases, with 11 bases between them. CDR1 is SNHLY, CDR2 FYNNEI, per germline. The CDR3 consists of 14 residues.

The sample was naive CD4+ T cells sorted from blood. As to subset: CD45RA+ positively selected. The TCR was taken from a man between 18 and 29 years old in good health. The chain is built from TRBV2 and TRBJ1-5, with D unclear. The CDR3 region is CASSYMEVNQPQHF. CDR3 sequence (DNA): TGTGCCAGCAGTTACATGGAAGTCAATCAGCCCCAGCATTTT.